This T cell receptor (beta chain) is from a study of cytomegalovirus exposure and HLA in healthy donors. Study-level information: Previous work identified roughly 120 million unique TCR beta sequences from some 170 million T cells. An early data release held some 89 million unique TCRs from HLA-typed donors. Whole-study findings and limits: Sequencing artifact likely explains a cluster of highly shared sequence variants. Cytomegalovirus status was reportedly diagnosed by the classifier with high sensitivity and specificity.

The PCR employed 60 Vbeta primers together with 13 Jbeta primers. TCRdb keeps only in-frame clones here, not all; method: immunoSEQ multiplex PCR. The sample gives some 240,000 clones, 80% to 95% of which show up once; around 1.7% is in the top ten. The CDR3 runs to 13 residues. The V gene lost 0 bases and the J gene lost 6 bases, with 6 bases spanning the gap. Germline CDR1 is SGHKS and CDR2 is YYEKEE (reference sequence). Regarding this clone: What it binds is unknown.

The receptor was isolated from a girl aged 2 to 10 in good health and CMV-seronegative. The rearrangement links TRBV5-5 to TRBJ2-2, with no clear D. The sequenced sample was PBMCs. CDR3 bases: TGTGCCAGCAGCTTGGGAGGATCCGGGGAGCTGTTTTTT. As protein: CASSLGGSGELFF.